Following are 30 T cell receptor beta chains from one sample sequenced in a study of blood T cells in healthy people across ages. Through a sample-barcoded 5' primer and a J-beta primer mix, a second PCR was run for roughly 6 to 11 cycles. In TCRdb, the 5' RACE reads were re-called with MiXCR into one record per CDR3 protein. The sample shows about 730,000 distinct CDR3 sequences, roughly two fifths of them seen only once. Sequencing was performed on blood. The receptors originated from a woman between 55 and 75 years old in good health.

The chain employs TRBV27 and TRBJ2-1, with D perhaps assigned TRBD1 or TRBD2 (5 bases each). This CDR3 has 15 residues. V was trimmed by 2 bases and J by 7 bases, leaving 15 bases between them. CDR1 MNHEY and CDR2 SMNVEV come from the germline V gene (reference sequence). As DNA, the CDR3 is TGTGCCAGCAGTTTAATTATGGGGGAGACAAATGAGCAGTTCTTC. Its translation: CASSLIMGETNEQFF.

This clonotype was detected only a few times. The chain employs TRBV7-9 and TRBJ2-1, with 8 bases identical to TRBD2. CDR3 length: 18 amino acids. With 4 bases clipped from V and 8 bases from J, the junction kept 19 bases outside the gene matches. CDR1 and CDR2 from the germline V gene are SEHNR and FQNEAQ (reference sequence). CDR3: CASSSPKRTSRLTDEQFF. The CDR3 nucleotides are TGTGCCAGCAGCTCCCCAAAGAGGACTAGCCGCTTGACAGATGAGCAGTTCTTC.

This CDR3 reads CSASGVGGRAFSTQYF. CDR3 nucleotides: TGCAGTGCTAGTGGAGTGGGAGGGAGGGCCTTCAGTACGCAGTATTTT. The chain has TRBV20-1 and TRBJ2-3; 7 bases line up with TRBD2. The ends lost 3 bases at V and 8 bases at J; junction bases unmatched: 17. Germline values: CDR1 DFQATT, CDR2 SNEGSKA (reference sequence). The length of the CDR3 is 16 residues.

The gene calls are TRBV28 and TRBJ2-1, with 8 bases matching TRBD2. CDR1 is MDHEN, CDR2 SYDVKM, per germline. V gave up 5 bases and J gave up 0 bases; unmatched junction bases: 15. The CDR3 is made up of 19 amino acids. CDR3 protein: CASSLNPGLGSLSYNEQFF. The CDR3 DNA follows: TGTGCCAGCAGTCTAAATCCGGGACTAGGGAGTCTCTCCTACAATGAGCAGTTCTTC. The whole variable domain, filled in from reference TRBV28 and TRBJ2-1, reads DVKVTQSSRYLVKRTGEKVFLECVQDMDHENMFWYRQDPGLGLRLIYFSYDVKMKEKGDIPEGYSVSREKKERFSLILESASTNQTSMYLCASSLNPGLGSLSYNEQFFGPGTRLTVL.

V usage is TRBV2 and J usage is TRBJ1-1; 8 nucleotides agree with TRBD1. The CDR3 sequence is 13 residues long. Looked up from germline, CDR1 is SNHLY and CDR2 is FYNNEI. With 7 bases clipped from V and 1 base from J, the junction kept 2 bases outside the gene matches. Here the CDR3 DNA reads TGTGCCAGCACCGGGACAGGGAACACTGAAGCTTTCTTT. Its protein is CASTGTGNTEAFF.

The J gene is TRBJ2-1, the V gene TRBV13; 10 bases line up with TRBD2. The V and J ends lost 1 base and 4 bases, in that order; junction bases with no gene match: 22. Germline-derived CDR1 and CDR2 are PRHDT and FYEKMQ (reference sequence). The length of the CDR3 is 22 residues. The CDR3 DNA is TGTGCCAGCAGCTTAGTGGACGGGATTATAGCGGGGGGCAGAATCAGTTACAATGAGCAGTTCTTC. Its translation is CASSLVDGIIAGGRISYNEQFF.

The rearrangement joins TRBV2 to TRBJ2-7; TRBD1 agrees at 12 bases. V lost 6 bases, J lost 7 bases, and 7 bases stayed unmatched. CDR1 is SNHLY, CDR2 FYNNEI, per germline. This CDR3 comprises 14 residues. The CDR3 here is CASRGTGGRGEQYF. The CDR3 DNA reads as TGTGCCAGCAGAGGGACAGGGGGCCGTGGGGAGCAGTACTTC.

The chain uses TRBV5-1 and TRBJ2-5; 9 bases line up with TRBD2. Looked up from germline, CDR1 is SGHRS and CDR2 is YFSETQ. The CDR3 has 16 residues. With 4 bases clipped from V and 3 bases from J, the junction kept 10 bases outside the gene matches. The CDR3 sequence: CASSIGTSPIKETQYF. CDR3 DNA: TGCGCCAGCAGCATAGGGACTAGCCCCATCAAAGAGACCCAGTACTTC.

The chain links TRBV11-2 to TRBJ2-1; 11 positions agree with TRBD2. Germline V gene lookup returns CDR1 SGHAT and CDR2 FQNNGV. The CDR3 loop spans 15 amino acids. Unmatched junction bases numbered 6, after V lost 4 bases and J lost 7 bases. DNA for the CDR3: TGTGCCAGCAGCTACCAGACTAGCGGGGTTAATGAGCAGTTCTTC. Amino acids: CASSYQTSGVNEQFF.

The chain has TRBV6-1 and TRBJ2-1; possibly TRBD1 for D (6 bases). The V gene lost 4 bases and the J gene lost 0 bases, with 13 bases spanning the gap. Germline V gene data show CDR1 as MNHNS and CDR2 as SASEGT. The CDR3 runs 16 residues. In DNA, the CDR3 is TGTGCCAGCAGTGGGACAGCCCCGAACTCCTACAATGAGCAGTTCTTC. Translation: CASSGTAPNSYNEQFF.

Concerning this clonotype: Its ends do not fully match the called genes, so a read error is possible. The chain couples TRBV20-1 to TRBJ2-1; D is possibly TRBD2 (5 bases). The CDR3 is 16 residues long. CDR1 and CDR2 (germline): DFQATT, SNEGSKA (reference sequence). CDR3 sequence reads: CSVRGPSGSSYNEQFF. As DNA, the CDR3 is TGCAGTGTTAGAGGCCCGTCTGGGAGCTCCTACAATGAGCAGTTCTTC.

The V gene is TRBV29-1, the J gene TRBJ2-1, with a possible D match to TRBD2 (6 bases). Trimming removed 7 bases at V and 4 bases at J, with 8 bases between. Germline V CDR1 and CDR2: SQVTM, ANQGSEA. This CDR3 is 11 amino acids long. The CDR3 here is CSGGLYNEQFF. In DNA form, the CDR3 reads TGCAGCGGGGGACTTTACAATGAGCAGTTCTTC.

DNA of the CDR3: TGTGCCAGCAGTTACGGGCCTCTCAATGAGCAGTTCTTC. Translation gives CASSYGPLNEQFF. This rearrangement joins TRBV6-5 to TRBJ2-1; D remains ambiguous. CDR1 and CDR2 from the germline V gene are MNHEY and SVGAGI. The germline V and J ends were trimmed by 2 bases and 6 bases, with 8 bases remaining between them. The CDR3 is 13 residues long.

This clonotype was found a few times. A single base separates this from a much larger clone, so it may be a read error. The V gene is TRBV27, the J gene TRBJ2-5, with 8 bases matching TRBD2. The end of the DNA is better explained by TRBJ2-7, so the J call may be wrong. The CDR3 spans 14 residues. Germline CDR1 and CDR2: MNHEY and SMNVEV (reference sequence). The CDR3 sequence: CASSARTSRREQYF. The CDR3 DNA reads as TGTGCCAGCAGTGCCAGGACTAGCAGGCGCGAGCAGTACTTC.

This chain connects TRBV20-1 to TRBJ2-3; D might be TRBD2 (6 bases). V dropped 2 bases and J dropped 8 bases, with 11 bases sitting between them. Germline V lookup: CDR1 DFQATT, CDR2 SNEGSKA (reference sequence). CDR3 length equals 12 residues. CDR3: CSARSKGGTQYF. In DNA, the CDR3 is TGCAGTGCTAGATCCAAGGGAGGTACGCAGTATTTT.

This clonotype has just a few counts. V is TRBV9 and J is TRBJ2-5; no clear D. The CDR3 loop spans 14 amino acids. Germline-derived CDR1 and CDR2 are SGDLS and YYNGEE. Deletions cut 0 bases from V and 2 bases from J, with 8 bases between. The CDR3 region has the DNA TGTGCCAGCAGCGTAGGGGTGGTACAAGAGACCCAGTACTTC. This translates into CASSVGVVQETQYF.

This chain connects TRBV20-1 to TRBJ1-6; D unresolved. The V gene's germline CDR1 is DFQATT and CDR2 SNEGSKA (reference sequence). The CDR3 covers 15 residues. V was trimmed by 3 bases and J by 7 bases, leaving 16 bases between them. CDR3 loop: CSASVGSELNSPLHF. CDR3 nucleotides: TGCAGTGCTAGTGTCGGATCAGAACTCAATTCACCCCTCCACTTT.

This clonotype was seen a few times. The chain carries TRBV7-3 and TRBJ2-1; 16 bases are a match to TRBD2. Germline CDR1 is SGHTA and CDR2 is FQGTGA. V lost 5 bases to trimming and J lost 0 bases; unmatched junction nucleotides: 10. There are 20 residues in the CDR3. The chain's CDR3 is CASSENPGTSGRGSYNEQFF. In nucleotides, the CDR3 is TGTGCCAGCAGCGAAAACCCCGGGACTAGCGGGAGGGGCTCCTACAATGAGCAGTTCTTC.

The rearrangement joins TRBV5-1 to TRBJ2-5; 10 positions match TRBD1. CDR1 is SGHRS, CDR2 YFSETQ, per germline. Losses at the gene ends were 4 bases for V and 7 bases for J; bases not matched to a gene: 7. CDR3 length equals 14 residues. As DNA, the CDR3 is TGCGCCAGCAGCCGGGACAGGGGAACTGGGACCCAGTACTTC. Its translation: CASSRDRGTGTQYF.

J is TRBJ1-1 and V is TRBV29-1; D is possibly TRBD1 (6 bases). V was clipped by 1 base and J by 5 bases, with 17 bases between them. This CDR3 is built from 15 residues. Germline-derived CDR1 and CDR2 are SQVTM and ANQGSEA. CDR3 region: CSVEVLGARNTEAFF. The DNA for the CDR3 is TGCAGCGTTGAAGTCCTGGGGGCGCGTAATACTGAAGCTTTCTTT.

The V call is TRBV20-1, the J call TRBJ1-5, with D unresolved. Germline values: CDR1 DFQATT, CDR2 SNEGSKA (reference sequence). Trimming removed 1 base at V and 4 bases at J, with 5 bases between. The CDR3 is 12 residues long. CDR3 in DNA: TGCAGTGCTAGAGCCCAGAATCAGCCCCAGCATTTT. This translates into CSARAQNQPQHF.

This clonotype appeared a few times. V and J are TRBV7-7 and TRBJ2-3, with 11 positions matching TRBD2. Trimming removed 5 bases from V and 2 bases from J; junction bases left unmatched: 6. The germline CDR1 and CDR2 sequences are SSHAT and FNYEAQ (reference sequence). The CDR3 contains 16 residues. CDR3 coding DNA: TGTGCCAGCAGCCAACTAGCGGGGGAGACCACAGATACGCAGTATTTT. Translated: CASSQLAGETTDTQYF.

This chain links TRBV28 with TRBJ1-6; maybe TRBD1 (5 bases). The CDR3 loop spans 14 amino acids. Germline CDR1 MDHEN, CDR2 SYDVKM. V shed 7 bases and J shed 8 bases, with 15 bases lying between them. The CDR3 DNA follows: TGTGCCAGCATGCCCGGACATGCGGATTCACCCCTCCACTTT. Its protein is CASMPGHADSPLHF.

The CDR3 DNA is TGTGCTAGTGGTTTGATGGAGGTCAATGAGCAGTACTTC. It yields the protein CASGLMEVNEQYF. The chain links TRBV12-5 to TRBJ2-5; the D gene is possibly TRBD2 (5 bases). Deletions cut 2 bases from V and 11 bases from J, with 15 bases between. The CDR3 is 13 residues long. CDR1 is LGHNT, CDR2 FRNRAP, per germline.

This clonotype turned up a few times. The J gene is TRBJ2-5, the V gene TRBV6-6; 14 bases match TRBD2. CDR3 length equals 16 residues. With 5 bases clipped from V and 5 bases from J, the junction kept 7 bases outside the gene matches. Germline CDR1 is MNHNY and CDR2 is SVGAGI (reference sequence). The CDR3: CASSPGLAGGGETQYF. DNA of the CDR3: TGTGCCAGCAGTCCCGGACTAGCGGGGGGCGGGGAGACCCAGTACTTC.

This clonotype has a count of ten or more. The chain links TRBV12-3 or TRBV12-4 to TRBJ2-5; 7 nucleotides match TRBD1. J was trimmed by 5 bases and V by 6 bases; bases with no gene match: 9. The CDR3 is 14 residues long. The CDR3 sequence is CASSARGYEETQYF. The CDR3 bases are TGTGCCAGCAGCGCCAGGGGGTACGAGGAGACCCAGTACTTC.

With regard to this clonotype: Given a much more abundant clone one base away, this may be a read error. V is TRBV7-3 and J is TRBJ2-1, with TRBD1 identical over 8 bases. The CDR3 runs 14 residues. V shed 4 bases and J 13 bases; nucleotides not matched to a gene: 12. The germline CDR1 and CDR2 sequences are SGHTA and FQGTGA. DNA for the CDR3: TGTGCCAGCAGCTACCAGGGGGCGTATGAGACCCAGTTCTTC. Amino acid sequence: CASSYQGAYETQFF. Together with reference TRBV7-3 and TRBJ2-1, the CDR3 gives the full variable domain: GAGVSQTPSNKVTEKGKYVELRCDPISGHTALYWYRQSLGQGPEFLIYFQGTGAADDSGLPNDRFFAVRPEGSVSTLKIQRTERGDSAVYLCASSYQGAYETQFFGPGTRLTVL.

The rearrangement uses TRBV6-5 and TRBJ2-7; D not certain. CDR1 is MNHEY, CDR2 SVGAGI, per germline. This CDR3 region has 15 residues. Trimming pared 0 bases from V and 6 bases from J, leaving 15 bases between. For the CDR3, the DNA is TGTGCCAGCAGTTACTCAGGAGTTGCCGCTTGCGAGCAGTACTTC. Amino acids: CASSYSGVAACEQYF.

The chain has TRBV14 and TRBJ2-5; 10 bases are shared with TRBD1. The CDR3 loop spans 15 amino acids. Germline CDR1 reads SGHDN; CDR2 reads FVKESK. The trim removed 1 base at V and 4 bases at J, leaving 3 bases unmatched. CDR3 protein: CASSQARTGGETQYF. For the CDR3, the DNA is TGTGCCAGCAGCCAAGCCCGGACAGGGGGAGAGACCCAGTACTTC.

This chain uses TRBV28 with TRBJ2-5; D unresolved. Trimming took off 5 bases at V and 1 base at J, with 11 bases between the two ends. The CDR3 is 14 residues long. Germline-derived CDR1 and CDR2 are MDHEN and SYDVKM. CDR3: CASSPFSGQETQYF. DNA for the CDR3: TGTGCCAGCAGTCCCTTTTCAGGCCAAGAGACCCAGTACTTC.